This TCR beta chain was sequenced during a study of blood T cell repertoires in COVID-19. Study-wide context: Both acute and convalescent COVID-19 samples were obtained from the United States, Italy and Spain. Sample material is recorded as cDNA or gDNA derived from T cells, B-cell-depleted T cells, or PBMCs.

The CDR3 runs to 13 residues. V was pared by 11 bases and J by 1 base, with 6 bases of the junction left unmatched. CDR1 and CDR2 (germline): SGHVS, FNYEAQ. Sequencing used immunoSEQ multiplex PCR; TCRdb keeps in-frame clones, though not all of them. This sample has 300,000 to 350,000 clones, with around nine tenths found just once. Participant ages covered roughly 18 to 89 years across 20 to 30 US areas. Donors in Cohort 3 who had recovered were those with two negative PCRs, healthcare professional clearance, or resolution of their symptoms. Source material: PBMCs or T cells enriched from blood (not recorded which). V usage is TRBV7-6 and J usage is TRBJ2-7, with TRBD1 matching 9 bases. This receptor was obtained from a woman in her twenties or thirties who had recovered from COVID-19. CDR3 residues: CAPEGQGSYEQYF. Written as DNA, the CDR3 is TGTGCCCCCGAGGGACAGGGATCCTACGAGCAGTACTTC.